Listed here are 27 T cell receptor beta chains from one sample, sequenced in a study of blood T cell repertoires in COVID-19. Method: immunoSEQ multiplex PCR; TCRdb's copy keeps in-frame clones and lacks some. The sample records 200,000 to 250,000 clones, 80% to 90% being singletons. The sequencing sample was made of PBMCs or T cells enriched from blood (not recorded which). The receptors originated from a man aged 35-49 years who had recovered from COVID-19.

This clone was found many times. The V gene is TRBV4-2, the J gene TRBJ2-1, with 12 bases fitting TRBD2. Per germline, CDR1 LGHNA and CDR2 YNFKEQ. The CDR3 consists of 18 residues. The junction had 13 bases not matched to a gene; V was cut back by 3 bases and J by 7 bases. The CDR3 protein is CASSQAGLAGFVGNEQFF. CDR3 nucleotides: TGTGCCAGCAGCCAGGCAGGACTAGCGGGATTTGTAGGGAATGAGCAGTTCTTC.

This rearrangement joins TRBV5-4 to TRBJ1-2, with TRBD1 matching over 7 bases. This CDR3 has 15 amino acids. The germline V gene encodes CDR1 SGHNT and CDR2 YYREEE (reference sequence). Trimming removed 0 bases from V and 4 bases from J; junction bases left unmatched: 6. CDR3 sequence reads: CASSLDTGELYGYTF. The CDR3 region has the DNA TGTGCCAGCAGCTTGGATACAGGGGAGCTCTATGGCTACACCTTC.

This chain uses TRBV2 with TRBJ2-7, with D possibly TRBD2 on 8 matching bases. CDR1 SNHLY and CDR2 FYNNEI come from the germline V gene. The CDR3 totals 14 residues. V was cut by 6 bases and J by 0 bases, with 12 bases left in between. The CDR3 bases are TGTGCCAGCAGGACAGGGACTAGCTCCTACGAGCAGTACTTC. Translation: CASRTGTSSYEQYF.

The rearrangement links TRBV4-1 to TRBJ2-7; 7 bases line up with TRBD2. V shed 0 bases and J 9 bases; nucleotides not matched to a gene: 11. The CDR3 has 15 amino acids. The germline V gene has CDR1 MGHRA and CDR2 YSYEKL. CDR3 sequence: CASSQEGGGLRPQYF. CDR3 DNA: TGCGCCAGCAGCCAAGAGGGGGGAGGGTTAAGACCGCAGTACTTC.

The CDR3 loop reads CASSLNRDNNQPQHF. The CDR3 DNA follows: TGTGCCAGTAGTCTGAACCGGGACAACAATCAGCCCCAGCATTTT. The chain recombines TRBV19 with TRBJ1-5; a weak D match, TRBD1 (6 bases). CDR3 length: 15 residues. In germline, CDR1 is LNHDA, CDR2 SQIVND (reference sequence). The V and J ends lost 5 bases and 3 bases respectively, with 14 bases between them.

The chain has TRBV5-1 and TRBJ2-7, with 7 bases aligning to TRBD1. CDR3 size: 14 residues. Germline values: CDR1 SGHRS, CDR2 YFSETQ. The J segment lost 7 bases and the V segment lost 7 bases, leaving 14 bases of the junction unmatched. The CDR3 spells CASGPTGTSMEQYF. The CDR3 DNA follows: TGCGCCAGCGGTCCGACAGGGACAAGCATGGAGCAGTACTTC.

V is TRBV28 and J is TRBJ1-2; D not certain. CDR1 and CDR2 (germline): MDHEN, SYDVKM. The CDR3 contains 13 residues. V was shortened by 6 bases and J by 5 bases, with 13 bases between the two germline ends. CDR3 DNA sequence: TGTGCCAGCAGCCGTGGACGGGGTTATGGCTACACCTTC. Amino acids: CASSRGRGYGYTF.

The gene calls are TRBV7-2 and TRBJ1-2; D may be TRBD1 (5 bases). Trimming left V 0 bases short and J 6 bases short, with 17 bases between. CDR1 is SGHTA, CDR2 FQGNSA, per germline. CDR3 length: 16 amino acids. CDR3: CASSLARGTATNGYTF. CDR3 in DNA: TGTGCCAGCAGCTTAGCGCGGGGGACTGCGACGAATGGCTACACCTTC.

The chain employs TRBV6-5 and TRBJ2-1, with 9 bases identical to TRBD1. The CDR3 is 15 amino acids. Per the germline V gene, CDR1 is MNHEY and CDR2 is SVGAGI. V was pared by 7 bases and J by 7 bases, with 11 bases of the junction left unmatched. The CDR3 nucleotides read TGTGCCAGCAAACCCGGACAGGGGCGCTGGAATGAGCAGTTCTTC. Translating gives CASKPGQGRWNEQFF.

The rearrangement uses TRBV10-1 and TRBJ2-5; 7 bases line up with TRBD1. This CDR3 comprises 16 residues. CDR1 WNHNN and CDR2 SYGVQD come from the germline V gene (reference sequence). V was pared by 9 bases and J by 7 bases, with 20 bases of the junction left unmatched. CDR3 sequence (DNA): TGCGCCAGAAGGGGGCCCCCCGACAGGCCCGTAGGGACCCAGTACTTC. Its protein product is CARRGPPDRPVGTQYF.

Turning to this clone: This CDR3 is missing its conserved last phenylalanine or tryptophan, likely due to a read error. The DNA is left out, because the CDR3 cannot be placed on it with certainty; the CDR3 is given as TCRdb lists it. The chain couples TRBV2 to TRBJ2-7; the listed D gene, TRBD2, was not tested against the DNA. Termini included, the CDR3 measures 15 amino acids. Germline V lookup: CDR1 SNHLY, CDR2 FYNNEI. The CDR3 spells CASNRDRGPGLAGGI.

The CDR3 bases are TGCGCCAGCAGCTTGGGAGAGGTCAGGAGGAGCTCCTATAATTCACCCCTCCACTTT. Translated: CASSLGEVRRSSYNSPLHF. This chain links TRBV5-1 with TRBJ1-6; D not certain. The CDR3 sequence is 19 residues long. Germline assignment: CDR1 SGHRS and CDR2 YFSETQ. V dropped 0 bases and J dropped 0 bases, with 16 bases sitting between them.

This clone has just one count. The chain's CDR3 is CASSAEGGPSYEQYF. DNA of the CDR3: TGTGCCAGCAGTGCAGAGGGGGGGCCAAGTTACGAGCAGTACTTC. V gene TRBV28 combines with J gene TRBJ2-7; D is perhaps TRBD2 (7 bases). The germline V gene has CDR1 MDHEN and CDR2 SYDVKM. This CDR3 region has 15 residues. V lost 5 bases and J 4 bases, leaving 18 bases between the germline ends.

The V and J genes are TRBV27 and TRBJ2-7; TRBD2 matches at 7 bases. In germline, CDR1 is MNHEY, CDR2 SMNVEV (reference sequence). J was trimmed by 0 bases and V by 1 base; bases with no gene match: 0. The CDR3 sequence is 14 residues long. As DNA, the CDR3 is TGTGCCAGCAGTTTATGGGGGGGCTCCTACGAGCAGTACTTC. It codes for CASSLWGGSYEQYF.

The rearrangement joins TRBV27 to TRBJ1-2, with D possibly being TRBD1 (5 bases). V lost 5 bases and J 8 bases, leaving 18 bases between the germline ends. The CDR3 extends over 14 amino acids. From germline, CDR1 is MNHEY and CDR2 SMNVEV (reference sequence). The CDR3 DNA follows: TGTGCCAGCAGTACAAGGGACTCTCTCGAGGGCTACACCTTC. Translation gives CASSTRDSLEGYTF.

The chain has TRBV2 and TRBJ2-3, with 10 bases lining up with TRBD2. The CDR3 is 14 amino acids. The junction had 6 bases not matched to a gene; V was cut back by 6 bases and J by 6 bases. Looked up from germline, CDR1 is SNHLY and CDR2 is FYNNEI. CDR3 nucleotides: TGTGCCAGCAGCACTAGCGGGAAACTGGATACGCAGTATTTT. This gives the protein CASSTSGKLDTQYF.

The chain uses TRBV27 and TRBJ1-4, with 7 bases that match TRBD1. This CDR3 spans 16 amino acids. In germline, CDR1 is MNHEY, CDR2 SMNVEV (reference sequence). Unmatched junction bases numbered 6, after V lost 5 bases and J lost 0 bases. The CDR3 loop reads CASSPPGQSTNEKLFF. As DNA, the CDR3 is TGTGCCAGCAGTCCGCCGGGACAGTCAACTAATGAAAAACTGTTTTTT.

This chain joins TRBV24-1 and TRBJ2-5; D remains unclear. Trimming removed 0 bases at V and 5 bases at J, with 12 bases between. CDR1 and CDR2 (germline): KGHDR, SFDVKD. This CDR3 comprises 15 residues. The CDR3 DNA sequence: TGTGCCACCAGTGATTTGTCCTCCCGCGTGGAGACCCAGTACTTC. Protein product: CATSDLSSRVETQYF.

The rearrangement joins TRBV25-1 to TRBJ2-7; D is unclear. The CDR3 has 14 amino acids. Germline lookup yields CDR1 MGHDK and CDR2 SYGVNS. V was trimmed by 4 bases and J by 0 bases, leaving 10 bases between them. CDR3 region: CASSAPGYSYEQYF. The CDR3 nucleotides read TGTGCCAGCAGTGCACCCGGGTACTCCTACGAGCAGTACTTC.

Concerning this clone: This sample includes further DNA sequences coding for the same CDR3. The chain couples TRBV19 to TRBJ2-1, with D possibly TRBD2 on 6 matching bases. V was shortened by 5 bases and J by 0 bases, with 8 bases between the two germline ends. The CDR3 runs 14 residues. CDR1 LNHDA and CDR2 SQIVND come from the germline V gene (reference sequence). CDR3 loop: CASSGRSSYNEQFF. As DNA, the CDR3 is TGTGCCAGTAGTGGGAGGAGCTCCTACAATGAGCAGTTCTTC.

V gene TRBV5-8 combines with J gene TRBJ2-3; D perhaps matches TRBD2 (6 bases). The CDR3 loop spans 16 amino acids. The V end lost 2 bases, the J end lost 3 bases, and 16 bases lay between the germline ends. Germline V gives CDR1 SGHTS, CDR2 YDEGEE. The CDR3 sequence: CASSFWWEVGTDTQYF. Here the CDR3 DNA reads TGTGCCAGCAGCTTCTGGTGGGAGGTGGGAACAGATACGCAGTATTTT. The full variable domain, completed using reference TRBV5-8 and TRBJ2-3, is EAGVTQSPTHLIKTRGQQATLRCSPISGHTSVYWYQQALGLGLQFLLWYDEGEERNRGNFPPRFSGRQFPNYSSELNVNALELEDSALYLCASSFWWEVGTDTQYFGPGTRLTVL.

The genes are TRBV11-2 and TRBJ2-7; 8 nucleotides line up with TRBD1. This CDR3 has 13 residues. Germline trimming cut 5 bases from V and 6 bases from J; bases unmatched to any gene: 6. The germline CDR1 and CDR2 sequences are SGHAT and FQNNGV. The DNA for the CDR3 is TGTGCCAGCAGCCCCCAGGGGGCTGGCGAGCAGTACTTC. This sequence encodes CASSPQGAGEQYF.

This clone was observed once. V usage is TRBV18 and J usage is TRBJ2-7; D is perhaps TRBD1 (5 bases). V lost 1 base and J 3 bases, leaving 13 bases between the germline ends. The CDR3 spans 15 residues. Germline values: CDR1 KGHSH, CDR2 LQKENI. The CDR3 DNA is TGTGCCAGCTCACCACGAGACGCAGGGCTCTACGAGCAGTACTTC. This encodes CASSPRDAGLYEQYF.

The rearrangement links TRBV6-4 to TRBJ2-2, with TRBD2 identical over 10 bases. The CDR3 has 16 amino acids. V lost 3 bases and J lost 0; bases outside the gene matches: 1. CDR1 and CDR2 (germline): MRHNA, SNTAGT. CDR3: CASSDTSGANTGELFF. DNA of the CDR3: TGTGCCAGCAGTGATACTAGCGGGGCGAACACCGGGGAGCTGTTTTTT.

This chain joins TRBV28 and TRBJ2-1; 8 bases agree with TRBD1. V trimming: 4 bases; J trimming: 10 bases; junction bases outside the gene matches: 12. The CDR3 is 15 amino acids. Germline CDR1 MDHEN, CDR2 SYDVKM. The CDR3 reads CASSSGTGDLTEQFF. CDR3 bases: TGTGCCAGCAGTTCCGGGACAGGAGATCTCACCGAGCAGTTCTTC.

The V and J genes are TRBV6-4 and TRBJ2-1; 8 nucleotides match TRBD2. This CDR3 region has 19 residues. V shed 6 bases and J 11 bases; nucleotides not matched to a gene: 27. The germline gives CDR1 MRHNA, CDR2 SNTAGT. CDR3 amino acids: CASRAIQIAGKDEGMKQFF. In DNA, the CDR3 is TGTGCCAGCAGGGCGATCCAAATAGCGGGGAAGGATGAGGGAATGAAGCAGTTCTTC.

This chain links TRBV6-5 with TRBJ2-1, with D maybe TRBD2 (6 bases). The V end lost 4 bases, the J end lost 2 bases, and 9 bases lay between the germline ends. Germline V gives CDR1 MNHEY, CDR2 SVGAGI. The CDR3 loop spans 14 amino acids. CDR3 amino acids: CASSSGVPYNEQFF. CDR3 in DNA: TGTGCCAGCAGTTCGGGGGTCCCCTACAATGAGCAGTTCTTC.